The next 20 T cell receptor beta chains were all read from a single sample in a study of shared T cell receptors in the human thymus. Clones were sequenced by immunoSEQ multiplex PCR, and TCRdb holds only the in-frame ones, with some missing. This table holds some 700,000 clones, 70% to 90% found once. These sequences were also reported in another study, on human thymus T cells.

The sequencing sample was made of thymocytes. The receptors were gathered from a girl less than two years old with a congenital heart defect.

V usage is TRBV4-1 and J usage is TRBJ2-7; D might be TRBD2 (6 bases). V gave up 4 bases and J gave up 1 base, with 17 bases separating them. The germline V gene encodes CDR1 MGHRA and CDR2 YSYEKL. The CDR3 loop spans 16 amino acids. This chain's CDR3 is CASSPKGGVYSYEQYF. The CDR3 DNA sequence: TGCGCCAGCAGCCCCAAAGGCGGGGTGTATTCCTACGAGCAGTACTTC.

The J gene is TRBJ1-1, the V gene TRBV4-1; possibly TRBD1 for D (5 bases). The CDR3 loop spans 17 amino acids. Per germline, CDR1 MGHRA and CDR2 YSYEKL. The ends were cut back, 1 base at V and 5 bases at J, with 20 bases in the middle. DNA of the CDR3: TGCGCCAGCAGCCAAGGGGTTGCGGGGCCCCGAAGGACTGAAGCTTTCTTT. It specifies CASSQGVAGPRRTEAFF.

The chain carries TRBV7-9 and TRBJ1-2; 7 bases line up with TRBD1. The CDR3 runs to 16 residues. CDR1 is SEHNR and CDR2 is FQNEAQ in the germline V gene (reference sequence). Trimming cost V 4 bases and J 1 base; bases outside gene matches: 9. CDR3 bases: TGTGCCAGCAGCTGCCTAGGGACAGCCGATAACTATGGCTACACCTTC. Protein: CASSCLGTADNYGYTF.

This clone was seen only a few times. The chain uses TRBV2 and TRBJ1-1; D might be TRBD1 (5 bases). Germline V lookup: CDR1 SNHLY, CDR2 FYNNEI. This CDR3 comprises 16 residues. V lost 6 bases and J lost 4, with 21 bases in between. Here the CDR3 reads CASRSGGREVSTEAFF. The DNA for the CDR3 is TGTGCCAGCAGATCGGGTGGCAGGGAGGTGAGCACTGAAGCTTTCTTT.

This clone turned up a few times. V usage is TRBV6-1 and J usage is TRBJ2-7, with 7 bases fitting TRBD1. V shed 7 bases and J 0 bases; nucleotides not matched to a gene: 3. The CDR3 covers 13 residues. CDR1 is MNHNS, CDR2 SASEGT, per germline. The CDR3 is CASIRDSSYEQYF. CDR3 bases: TGTGCCAGCATTAGGGACAGCTCCTACGAGCAGTACTTC.

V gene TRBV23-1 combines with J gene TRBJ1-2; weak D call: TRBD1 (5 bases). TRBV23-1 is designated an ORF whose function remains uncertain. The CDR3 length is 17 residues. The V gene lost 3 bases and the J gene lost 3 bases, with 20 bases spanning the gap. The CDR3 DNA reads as TGCGCCAGCAGTCAGCGGGACGTGACCGACTATGACTATGGCTACACCTTC. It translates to CASSQRDVTDYDYGYTF.

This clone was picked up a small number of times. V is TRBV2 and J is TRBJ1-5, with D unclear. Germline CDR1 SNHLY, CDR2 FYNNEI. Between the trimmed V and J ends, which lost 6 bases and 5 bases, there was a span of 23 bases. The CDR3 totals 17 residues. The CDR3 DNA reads TGTGCCAGCAGGCCGTTGAATACGGAGGCCAATGATCAGCCCCAGCATTTT. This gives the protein CASRPLNTEANDQPQHF.

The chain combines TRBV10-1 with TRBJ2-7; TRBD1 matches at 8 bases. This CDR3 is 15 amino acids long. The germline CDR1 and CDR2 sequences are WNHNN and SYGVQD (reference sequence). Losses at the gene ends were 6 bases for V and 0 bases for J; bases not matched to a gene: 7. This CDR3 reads CASSIGTGDSYEQYF. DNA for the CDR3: TGCGCCAGCAGCATCGGGACAGGTGACTCCTACGAGCAGTACTTC.

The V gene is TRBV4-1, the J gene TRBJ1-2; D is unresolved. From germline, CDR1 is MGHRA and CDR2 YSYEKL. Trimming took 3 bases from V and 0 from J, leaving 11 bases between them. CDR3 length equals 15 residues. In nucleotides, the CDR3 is TGCGCCAGCAGCCACCACGAGTTAGCTAACTATGGCTACACCTTC. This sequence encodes CASSHHELANYGYTF.

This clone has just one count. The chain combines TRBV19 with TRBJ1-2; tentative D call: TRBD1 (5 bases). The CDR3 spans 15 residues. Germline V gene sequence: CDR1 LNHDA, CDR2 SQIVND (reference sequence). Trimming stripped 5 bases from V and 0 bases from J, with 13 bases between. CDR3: CASSPWTFTNYGYTF. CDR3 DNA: TGTGCCAGTAGTCCCTGGACATTCACTAACTATGGCTACACCTTC.

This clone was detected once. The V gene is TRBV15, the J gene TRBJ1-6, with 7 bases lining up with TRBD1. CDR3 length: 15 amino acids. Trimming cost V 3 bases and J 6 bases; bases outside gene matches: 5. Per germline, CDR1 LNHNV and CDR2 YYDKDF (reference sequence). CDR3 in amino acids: CATSRTRDSNSPLHF. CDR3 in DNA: TGTGCCACCAGCAGGACCCGGGACAGTAATTCACCCCTCCACTTT.

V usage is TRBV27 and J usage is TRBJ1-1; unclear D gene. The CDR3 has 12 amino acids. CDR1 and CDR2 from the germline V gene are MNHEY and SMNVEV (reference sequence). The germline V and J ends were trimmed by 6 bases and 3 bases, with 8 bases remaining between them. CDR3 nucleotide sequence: TGTGCCAGCAGGTCGGAGGACACTGAAGCTTTCTTT. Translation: CASRSEDTEAFF.

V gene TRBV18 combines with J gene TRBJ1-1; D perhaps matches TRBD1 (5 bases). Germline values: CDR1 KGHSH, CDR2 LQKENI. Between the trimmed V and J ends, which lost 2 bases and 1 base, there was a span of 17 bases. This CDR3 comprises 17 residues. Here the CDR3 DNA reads TGTGCCAGCTCACCAGGTTGGTCGGGACTCAAGAACACTGAAGCTTTCTTT. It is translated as CASSPGWSGLKNTEAFF.

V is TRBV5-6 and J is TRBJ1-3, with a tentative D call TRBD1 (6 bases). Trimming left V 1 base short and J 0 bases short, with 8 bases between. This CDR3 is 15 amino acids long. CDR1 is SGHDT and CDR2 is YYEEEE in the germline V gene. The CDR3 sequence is CASSLTGPSGNTIYF. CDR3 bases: TGTGCCAGCAGCTTGACAGGGCCCTCTGGAAACACCATATATTTT.

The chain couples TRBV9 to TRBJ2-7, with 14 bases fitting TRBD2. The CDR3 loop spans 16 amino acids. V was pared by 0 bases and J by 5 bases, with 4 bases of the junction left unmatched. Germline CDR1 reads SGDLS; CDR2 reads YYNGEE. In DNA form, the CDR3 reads TGTGCCAGCAGCGTAGGGCGGGGACTAGCGGGGGACGAGCAGTACTTC. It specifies CASSVGRGLAGDEQYF.

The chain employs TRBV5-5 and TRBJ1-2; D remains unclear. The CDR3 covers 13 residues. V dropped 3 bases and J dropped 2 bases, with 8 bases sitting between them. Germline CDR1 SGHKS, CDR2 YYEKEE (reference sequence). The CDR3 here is CASSYGSNYGYTF. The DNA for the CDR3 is TGTGCCAGCAGCTACGGGAGCAACTATGGCTACACCTTC.

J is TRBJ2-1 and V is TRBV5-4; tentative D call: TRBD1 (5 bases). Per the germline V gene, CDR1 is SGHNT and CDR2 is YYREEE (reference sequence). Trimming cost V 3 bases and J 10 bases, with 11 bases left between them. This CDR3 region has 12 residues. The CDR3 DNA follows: TGTGCCAGCAGCTCCAGGGCCCGCGAGCAGTTCTTC. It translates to CASSSRAREQFF.

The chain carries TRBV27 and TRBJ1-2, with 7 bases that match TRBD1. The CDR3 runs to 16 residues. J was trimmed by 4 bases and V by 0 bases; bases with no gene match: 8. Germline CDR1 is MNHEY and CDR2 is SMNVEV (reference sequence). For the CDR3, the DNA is TGTGCCAGCAGTTTATCGGGCAGGGGGAACCCCTATGGCTACACCTTC. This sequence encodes CASSLSGRGNPYGYTF.

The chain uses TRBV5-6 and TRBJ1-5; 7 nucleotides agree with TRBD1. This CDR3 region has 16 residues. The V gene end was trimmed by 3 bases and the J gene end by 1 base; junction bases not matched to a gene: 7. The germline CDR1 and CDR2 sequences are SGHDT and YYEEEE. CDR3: CASSSQGILSNQPQHF. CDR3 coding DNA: TGTGCCAGCAGCTCACAGGGGATCTTGAGCAATCAGCCCCAGCATTTT.

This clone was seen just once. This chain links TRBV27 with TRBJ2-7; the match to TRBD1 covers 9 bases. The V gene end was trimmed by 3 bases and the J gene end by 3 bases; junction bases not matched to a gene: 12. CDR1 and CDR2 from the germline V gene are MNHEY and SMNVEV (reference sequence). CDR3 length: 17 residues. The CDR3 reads CASSFRGGGTGFYEQYF. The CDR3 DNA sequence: TGTGCCAGCAGTTTCCGCGGGGGCGGGACAGGGTTCTACGAGCAGTACTTC.